The 9 T cell receptor beta chains reported below all come from one sample, sequenced in a study of blood T cell repertoires in COVID-19. Sequencing used immunoSEQ multiplex PCR; TCRdb keeps in-frame clones, though not all of them. The sample consists of tens of thousands of clones, around 85% of them appearing once. Sequencing input: peripheral blood. All receptors come from a woman of 80 years or more with COVID-19, enrolled during active disease.

V usage is TRBV5-1 and J usage is TRBJ2-5, with no clear D. The V end was cut by 0 bases, the J end by 2 bases, with 2 bases between. Germline CDR1 is SGHRS and CDR2 is YFSETQ. CDR3 length: 12 amino acids. CDR3 in DNA: TGCGCCAGCAGCTTGGTACAAGAGACCCAGTACTTC. Its protein is CASSLVQETQYF.

The rearrangement joins TRBV6-4 to TRBJ1-5, with 10 positions matching TRBD1. The junction had 10 bases not matched to a gene; V was cut back by 8 bases and J by 6 bases. CDR1 is MRHNA and CDR2 is SNTAGT in the germline V gene. The CDR3 runs to 15 residues. The CDR3 bases are TGTGCCAGCCCCTATACCGGGACAGGGGTTCAGCCCCAGCATTTT. It specifies CASPYTGTGVQPQHF.

The chain recombines TRBV5-1 with TRBJ2-2, with D maybe TRBD2 (5 bases). Germline loops: CDR1 SGHRS, CDR2 YFSETQ. V dropped 0 bases and J dropped 7 bases, with 13 bases sitting between them. The CDR3 has 15 amino acids. CDR3: CASSLVLRVGGELFF. CDR3 bases: TGCGCCAGCAGCTTGGTGTTGAGGGTCGGCGGGGAGCTGTTTTTT.

The genes are TRBV30 and TRBJ1-5; TRBD1 aligns across 7 bases. The germline CDR1 and CDR2 sequences are GTSNPN and SVGIG (reference sequence). The CDR3 is 15 residues long. V was pared by 2 bases and J by 3 bases, with 7 bases of the junction left unmatched. This chain's CDR3 is CAWSPKTGNNQPQHF. The CDR3 nucleotides read TGTGCCTGGAGTCCTAAGACAGGGAACAATCAGCCCCAGCATTTT.

The chain recombines TRBV6-6 with TRBJ1-5, with TRBD1 as a possible D gene (6 bases). The CDR3 is made up of 15 amino acids. CDR1 and CDR2 from the germline V gene are MNHNY and SVGAGI (reference sequence). Trimming took 4 bases from V and 2 from J, leaving 12 bases between them. The chain's CDR3 is CASSSAKGGNQPQHF. CDR3 nucleotide sequence: TGTGCCAGCAGTTCGGCCAAGGGGGGCAATCAGCCCCAGCATTTT.

The rearrangement joins TRBV30 to TRBJ1-6; possibly TRBD1 for D (5 bases). Germline V gives CDR1 GTSNPN, CDR2 SVGIG (reference sequence). Trimming pared 4 bases from V and 10 bases from J, leaving 14 bases between. The CDR3 consists of 13 residues. The CDR3 nucleotides are TGTGCCTGGATTAAGCAGGGAGGCTCACCCCTCCACTTT. Protein product: CAWIKQGGSPLHF. The full variable domain, in which reference TRBV30 and TRBJ1-6 provide the parts outside the CDR3, is SQTIHQWPATLVQPVGSPLSLECTVEGTSNPNLYWYRQAAGRGLQLLFYSVGIGQISSEVPQNLSASRPQDRQFILSSKKLLLSDSGFYLCAWIKQGGSPLHFGNGTRLTVT.

This chain joins TRBV6-6 and TRBJ1-1; no firm D call. In germline, CDR1 is MNHNY, CDR2 SVGAGI (reference sequence). This CDR3 is built from 12 residues. V was cut by 6 bases and J by 8 bases, with 13 bases left in between. CDR3 sequence reads: CASSPEWSEAFF. As DNA, the CDR3 is TGTGCCAGCAGCCCTGAGTGGTCGGAAGCTTTCTTT.

CDR3 sequence reads: CASSAGLAGGWETQYF. The CDR3 nucleotides are TGTGCCAGCAGCGCCGGACTAGCGGGAGGGTGGGAGACCCAGTACTTC. This sequence joins TRBV7-6 and TRBJ2-5; 15 bases fit TRBD2. V lost 5 bases, J lost 5 bases, and 6 bases stayed unmatched. This CDR3 has 16 residues. Germline CDR1 and CDR2: SGHVS and FNYEAQ.

This clone was seen a single time. The gene calls are TRBV15 and TRBJ2-6; a weak D match, TRBD1 (6 bases). The length of the CDR3 is 18 residues. Germline V gives CDR1 LNHNV, CDR2 YYDKDF (reference sequence). The V end lost 5 bases, the J end lost 0 bases, and 17 bases lay between the germline ends. The CDR3 DNA reads TGTGCCACCAGCGGGGGCCAGGGAAAGCTCTCTGGGGCCAACGTCCTGACTTTC. Translation: CATSGGQGKLSGANVLTF.